This T cell receptor (beta chain) originates from a study of identical twins (TCRdb year 2016). In the study overall: To test whether fetal clonotypes persist, the study used deep sequencing on TCR alpha and beta repertoires from monozygotic twins, unrelated adults of various ages, and cord blood. To rule out contamination, replicate twin experiments were performed at different times with different library preparation protocols. Here is what the overall study found, with its caveats: Out-of-frame TCR alpha sharing in monozygotic twins was systematically underestimated by recombination models, whereas sharing between unrelated individuals was in agreement with the recombination models. Out-of-frame TCR alpha sequences shared between twins showed an excess of low generation-probability sequences compared with coincidental sharing between unrelated individuals. A weaker excess of twin sharing was found in beta out-of-frame sequences because the signal-to-noise ratio was lowered by fewer shared sequences. Invariant T cells such as MAIT and iNKT could partly confound zero-insertion analyses, though diverse VJ usage argued against this for most clonotypes. Abundant cord blood beta clonotypes had fewer insertions, young adult naive repertoires showed a similar but weaker trend, and memory repertoires showed no such trend. Because the same donors could not be followed over many years, conclusions were based on cross-sectional statistical analysis.

Library generation was performed with 5' RACE. Sequenced on an Illumina HiSeq 2000. Template switching introduced a universal primer binding site; the final cDNA contained a unique molecular identifier, enabling accurate counting of TCR cDNA molecules. Specific primers in the conserved constant-segment region were used to synthesize first-strand cDNA for TCR alpha and beta chains. To control for contamination, every cDNA library was double barcoded, receiving both a SMART-Mk sample barcode and Illumina barcodes. TruSeq adapter sequences and Illumina sample barcodes were added in two successive PCR steps. Sequencing of the TCR alpha and beta cDNA libraries was done on the Illumina HiSeq platform using custom primers. In the paper's pipeline: Unique molecular identifiers were extracted from raw reads with MiGEC, and CDR3 positions were determined with MiXCR. Recombination models were inferred per individual with the repgenHMM and IGoR tools using an EM algorithm. Shared clonotypes were analyzed with the tcR package in R, and sharing was normalized by the product of cloneset sizes. Out-of-frame nonproductive sequences were analyzed to study raw recombination free of thymic and clonal selection effects. Through fastp at Q25 and MiXCR, TCRdb rebuilt clones from the public reads, retaining in-frame beta chains. Entries that share a CDR3 protein sequence are merged under the most common genes and DNA. The V and J calls and clone size are TCRdb's, not the authors'. This sample lists roughly 1.6 million distinct CDR3 sequences; more than 30% were detected once. The ten most abundant clones make up more than 0.25% of the sample.

Every donor in the study was a healthy Caucasian. Note on this clonotype: Its antigen remains unidentified. No much larger clone is present one base from it, and per-base qualities are unavailable.

V is pruned by 4 bases and J by 9 bases, leaving 13 bases of the junction without a gene match. From the cysteine through the phenylalanine, the CDR3 covers 15 amino acids. The read is trimmed to its CDR3 DNA, 45 bases read in frame from base 1. From a lookup of the germline V gene, CDR1 and CDR2 are SGHRS and YFSETQ. This clonotype was sampled from a newborn girl in good health. Material for sequencing was cord blood. The chain couples TRBV5-1 to TRBJ2-3, with 8 bases matching TRBD2. The CDR3 reads as follows: CASSRGLALAGTQYF. The nucleotide sequence is TGCGCCAGCAGCCGTGGACTAGCCCTCGCCGGGACGCAGTATTTT.